This T cell receptor beta chain came from a study of OX40 agonist ivuxolimab in advanced cancers. Study summary: Patients treated during dose escalation were battling hepatocellular carcinoma, melanoma, renal cell or head and neck cancer.

Data came from immunoSEQ multiplex PCR; TCRdb stores just in-frame clones and leaves some out. This sample carries about 17,000 clones, over 75% of them seen once, and the ten largest clones take approximately 30%. Germline-derived CDR1 and CDR2 are MDHEN and SYDVKM. This CDR3 spans 15 amino acids. Trimming pared 2 bases from V and 2 bases from J, leaving 10 bases between. Researchers took blood at baseline, on cycle 4 day 1, and on cycle 7 day 1. In its sample, this clone was seen once. The rearrangement joins TRBV28 to TRBJ1-5; no firm D call. Sequenced material: CD4+ or CD8+ T cells sorted from blood, taken in a trial of the OX40 agonist ivuxolimab. The TCR sequence derives from an adult with an advanced solid tumor such as melanoma, head and neck, liver or kidney cancer. In DNA form, the CDR3 reads TGTGCCAGCAGTTTAGCCAGATCGGGCAATCAGCCCCAGCATTTT. This translates into CASSLARSGNQPQHF.